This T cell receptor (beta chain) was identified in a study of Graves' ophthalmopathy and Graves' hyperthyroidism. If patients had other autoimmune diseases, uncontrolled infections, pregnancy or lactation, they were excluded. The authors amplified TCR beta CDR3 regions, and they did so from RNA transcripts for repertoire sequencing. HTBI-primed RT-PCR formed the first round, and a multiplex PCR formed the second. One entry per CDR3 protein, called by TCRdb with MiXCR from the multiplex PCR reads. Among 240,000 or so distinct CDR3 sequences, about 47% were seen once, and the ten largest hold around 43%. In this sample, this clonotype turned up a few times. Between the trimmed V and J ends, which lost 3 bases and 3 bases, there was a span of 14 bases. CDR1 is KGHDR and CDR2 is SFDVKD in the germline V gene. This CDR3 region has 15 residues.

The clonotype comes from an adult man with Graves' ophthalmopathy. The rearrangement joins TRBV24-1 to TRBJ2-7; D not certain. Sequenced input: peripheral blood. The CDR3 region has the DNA TGTGCCACCAGTGATGATGACAAGGATTACTACGAGCAGTACTTC. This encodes CATSDDDKDYYEQYF.